This T cell receptor (beta chain) was recorded in a study of OX40 agonist ivuxolimab in advanced cancers. General notes on the study: The costimulatory receptor OX40 (CD134) was targeted by ivuxolimab, a fully human IgG2 agonistic monoclonal antibody. Intravenous ivuxolimab was administered to patients every 2 weeks at six dose levels: 0.01, 0.1, 0.3, 1.5, 3 and 10 mg/kg. Of the approximately 50 dose-escalation patients, hepatocellular carcinoma was present in about 20, melanoma in approximately 15, renal cell carcinoma in 9 and head and neck cancer in 9. The dose-escalation cohort was roughly 87% male with a mean age of about 60 years, ranging from roughly 20 to 80. Patients were allowed to have had prior anti-PD-1, anti-PD-L1 or anti-CTLA-4 therapy, and around 40% of the dose-escalation patients had previously received checkpoint inhibitors. Partial responses occurred in three dose-escalation patients: two with cutaneous melanoma and one with hepatocellular carcinoma. Peripheral TCRbeta sequencing was intended to test whether TCR sequence diversity was altered and clonal T-cell expansion was caused by ivuxolimab. The monotherapy dose-escalation portion (N of about 50 patients) of the phase I ivuxolimab trial is reported in the paper. The investigation overall reported the following: At doses of 0.1 to 3.0 mg/kg, clonal expansion of both CD4+ and CD8+ blood T cells was observed from baseline to week 6. In the 0.1-3.0 mg/kg groups, partial responders had among the lowest normalized peripheral clonal expansion, particularly in CD8+ T cells. After ivuxolimab, CD8+ T cells had more expanded clones than CD4+ T cells on average. Low levels of normalized T-cell clonal expansion were also shown by some nonresponding patients. The antigen specificity of the clonally expanded peripheral T cells was not determined.

The trial excluded patients who had a history of autoimmune disease or who were on systemic immunosuppression. Peripheral blood for TCR sequencing was collected from all dose cohorts at baseline, on cycle 4 day 1, and on cycle 7 day 1. Samples were obtained from an open-label, multicenter, first-in-human phase I dose-escalation trial of ivuxolimab. Adults with locally advanced or metastatic head and neck squamous cell, hepatocellular, melanoma or renal cell carcinoma were enrolled in the trial. CD4+ and CD8+ T cells were sorted separately from peripheral blood before TCR sequencing. To sequence the TCRbeta CDR3 region, genomic DNA was isolated from the sorted cells. The immunoSEQ Assay was used for sequencing of TCRbeta CDR3 regions. Sourced from immuneACCESS, this table was stored by TCRdb with only in-frame sequences that have V and J called. A share of the clones is absent; for the studies checked, an unresolved V gene accounts for under half, and the remainder has no known explanation. For this sample there are 83,000 or so clones; 80% to 90% appear just once. Around 2% of the sample rests with the top ten.

Per the germline V gene, MNHNS is the CDR1 and SASEGT is the CDR2. V and J are trimmed by 10 bases and 7 bases, and the gene matches miss 11 bases of the junction. Its CDR3 holds 15 amino acids, cysteine through phenylalanine. The kept DNA is CDR3 alone, 45 bases in frame from the first base. Concerning this clone itself: Its antigen is currently not known. No per-base quality is available; no much larger clone lies one base away.

The rearrangement joined TRBV6-1 to TRBJ1-5; TRBD1 agrees with 12 junctional bases. The source is an adult with an advanced solid tumor such as melanoma, head and neck, liver or kidney cancer. Sequences were derived from CD4+ or CD8+ T cells sorted from blood, sampled in a trial of the OX40 agonist ivuxolimab. The CDR3 reads CATTRDRGREQPQHF. The sequence in DNA is TGTGCCACCACCAGGGACAGGGGGCGTGAACAGCCCCAGCATTTT.